This TCR beta chain was identified in a study of cytomegalovirus exposure and HLA in healthy donors. Trimming took 6 bases from V and 4 from J, leaving 12 bases between them. The germline V gene has CDR1 MNHEY and CDR2 SMNVEV (reference sequence). The CDR3 totals 13 residues. PCR involved 60 Vbeta and 13 Jbeta primers. The table came from immunoSEQ multiplex PCR; TCRdb's copy has only in-frame clones and leaves some out. This sample yields 130,000 or so clones, of which 64% are seen a single time; 2% to 3% belongs to the top ten. What was sequenced was PBMCs. The V gene is TRBV27, the J gene TRBJ1-2; D not resolved. The sequence was obtained from a woman aged 40-49 years in good health and CMV-seronegative. CDR3 bases: TGTGCCAGCAGCTTAAGGAACAGCTATGGCTACACCTTC. Residues: CASSLRNSYGYTF.